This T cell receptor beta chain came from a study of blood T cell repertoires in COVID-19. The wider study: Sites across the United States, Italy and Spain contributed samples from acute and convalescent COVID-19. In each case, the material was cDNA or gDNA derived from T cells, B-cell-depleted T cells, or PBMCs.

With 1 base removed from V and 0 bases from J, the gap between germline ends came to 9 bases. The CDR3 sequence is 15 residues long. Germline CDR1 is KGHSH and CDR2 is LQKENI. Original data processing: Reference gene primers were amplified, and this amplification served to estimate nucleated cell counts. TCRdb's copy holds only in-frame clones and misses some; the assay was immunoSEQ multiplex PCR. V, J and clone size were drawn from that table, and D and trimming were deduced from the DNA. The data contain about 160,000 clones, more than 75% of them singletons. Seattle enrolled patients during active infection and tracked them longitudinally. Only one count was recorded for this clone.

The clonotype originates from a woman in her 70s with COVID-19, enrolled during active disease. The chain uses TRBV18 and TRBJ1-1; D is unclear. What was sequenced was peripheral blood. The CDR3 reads CASSPRSDMNTEAFF. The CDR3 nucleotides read TGTGCCAGCTCACCACGGTCAGACATGAACACTGAAGCTTTCTTT.